One T cell receptor (beta chain) is described in this entry. This entry belongs to a study of blood T cell repertoires in COVID-19. Across the whole study: The samples span acute and convalescent COVID-19 from the United States, Italy and Spain.

All enrollees were about 18 to 89 years old and from 20 to 25 US areas. Cohort allocation depended upon clinical history that participants reported. Participants in the exposed group had met a COVID-19 case in the 2 weeks before joining the study. Here immunoSEQ multiplex PCR was the method, and the copy in TCRdb shows in-frame clones only, minus some. The sample lists fewer than 250,000 clones; 84% were seen once. The CDR3 has 16 residues. Germline CDR1 SGHRS, CDR2 YFSETQ. V was shortened by 0 bases and J by 8 bases, with 15 bases between the two germline ends. The rearrangement links TRBV5-1 to TRBJ1-6; TRBD1 is a possible D gene (5 bases). This TCR was recovered from a woman in her twenties or thirties who had been exposed to COVID-19. Source material: PBMCs or T cells enriched from blood (not recorded which). CDR3 region: CASSLDGWGRDSPLHF. For the CDR3, the DNA is TGCGCCAGCAGCTTGGACGGATGGGGCAGGGATTCACCCCTCCACTTT.